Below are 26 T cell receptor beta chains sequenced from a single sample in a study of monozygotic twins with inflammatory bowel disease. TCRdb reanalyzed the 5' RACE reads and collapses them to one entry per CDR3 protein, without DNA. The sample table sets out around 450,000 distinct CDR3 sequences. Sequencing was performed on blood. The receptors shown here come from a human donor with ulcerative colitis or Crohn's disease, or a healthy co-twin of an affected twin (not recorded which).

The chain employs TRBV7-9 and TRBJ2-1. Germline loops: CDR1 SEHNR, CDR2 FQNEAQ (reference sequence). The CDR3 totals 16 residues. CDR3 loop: CASSLELAASYNEQFF.

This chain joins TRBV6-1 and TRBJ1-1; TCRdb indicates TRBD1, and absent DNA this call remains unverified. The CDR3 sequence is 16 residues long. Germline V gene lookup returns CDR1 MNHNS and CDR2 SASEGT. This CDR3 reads CASNSRDGLLSTEAFF.

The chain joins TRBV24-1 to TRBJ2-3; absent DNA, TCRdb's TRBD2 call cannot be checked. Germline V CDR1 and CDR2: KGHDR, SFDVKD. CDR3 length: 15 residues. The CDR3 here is CATTGSGRGTDTQYF.

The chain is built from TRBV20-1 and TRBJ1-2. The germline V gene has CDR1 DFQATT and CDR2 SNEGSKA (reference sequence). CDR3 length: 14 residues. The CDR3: CSARDGRGRGGYTF.

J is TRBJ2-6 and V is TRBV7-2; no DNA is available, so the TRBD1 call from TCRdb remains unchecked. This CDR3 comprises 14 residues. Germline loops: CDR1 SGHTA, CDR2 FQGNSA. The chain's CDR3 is CASSLGVGANVLTF.

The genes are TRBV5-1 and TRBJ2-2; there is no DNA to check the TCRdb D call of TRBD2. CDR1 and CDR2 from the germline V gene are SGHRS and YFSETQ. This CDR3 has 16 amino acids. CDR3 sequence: CASKNLAGSNTGELFF.

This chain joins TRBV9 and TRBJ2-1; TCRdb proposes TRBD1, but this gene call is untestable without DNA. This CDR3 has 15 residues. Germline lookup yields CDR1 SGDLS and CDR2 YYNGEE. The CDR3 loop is CASSVDGDHYNEQFF.

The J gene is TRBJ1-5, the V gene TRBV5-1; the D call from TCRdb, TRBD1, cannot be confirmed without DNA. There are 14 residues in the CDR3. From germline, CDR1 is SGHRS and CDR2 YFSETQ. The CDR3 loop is CASSTQGGTQPQHF.

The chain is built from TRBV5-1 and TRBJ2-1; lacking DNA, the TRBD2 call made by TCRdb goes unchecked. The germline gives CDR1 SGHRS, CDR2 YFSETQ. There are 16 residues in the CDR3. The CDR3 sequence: CASSLGGTSGVDEQFF.

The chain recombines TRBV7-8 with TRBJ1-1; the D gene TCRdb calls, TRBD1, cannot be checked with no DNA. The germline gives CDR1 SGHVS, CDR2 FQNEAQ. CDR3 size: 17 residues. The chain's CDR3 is CASTSTTGLFMNTEAFF.

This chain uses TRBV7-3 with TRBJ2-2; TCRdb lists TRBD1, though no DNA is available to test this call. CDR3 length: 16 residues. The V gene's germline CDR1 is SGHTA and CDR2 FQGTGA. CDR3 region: CASSLLGTANTGELFF.

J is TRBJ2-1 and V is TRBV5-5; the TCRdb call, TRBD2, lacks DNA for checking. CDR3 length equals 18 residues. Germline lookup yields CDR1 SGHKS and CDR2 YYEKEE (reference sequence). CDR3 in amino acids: CASSLLGLAGGWLNEQFF.

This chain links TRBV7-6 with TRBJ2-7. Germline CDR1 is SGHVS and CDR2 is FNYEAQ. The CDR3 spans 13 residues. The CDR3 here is CASSLVRQYEQYF.

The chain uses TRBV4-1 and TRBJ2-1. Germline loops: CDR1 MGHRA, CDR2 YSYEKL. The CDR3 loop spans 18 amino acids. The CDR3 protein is CASSLSAGEGVHYNEQFF.

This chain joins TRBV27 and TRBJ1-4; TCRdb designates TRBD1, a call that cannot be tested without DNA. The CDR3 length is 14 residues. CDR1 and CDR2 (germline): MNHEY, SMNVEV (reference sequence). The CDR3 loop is CASSSSGTGEKLFF.

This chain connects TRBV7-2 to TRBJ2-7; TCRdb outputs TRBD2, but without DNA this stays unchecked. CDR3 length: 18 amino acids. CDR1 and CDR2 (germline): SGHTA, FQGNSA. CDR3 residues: CASSLAPPAGASSYEQYF.

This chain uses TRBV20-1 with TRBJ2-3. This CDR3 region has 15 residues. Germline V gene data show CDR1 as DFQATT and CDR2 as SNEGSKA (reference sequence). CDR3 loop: CSAESSVGLGNTQYF.

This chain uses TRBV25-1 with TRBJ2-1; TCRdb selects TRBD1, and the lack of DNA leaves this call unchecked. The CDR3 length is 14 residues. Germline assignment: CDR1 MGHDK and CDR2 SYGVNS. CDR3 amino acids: CASSIGAVMGEQFF.

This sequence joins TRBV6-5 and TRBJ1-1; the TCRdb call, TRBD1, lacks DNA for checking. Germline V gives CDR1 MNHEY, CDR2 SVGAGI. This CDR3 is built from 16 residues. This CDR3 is CASSYRGQGENTEAFF.

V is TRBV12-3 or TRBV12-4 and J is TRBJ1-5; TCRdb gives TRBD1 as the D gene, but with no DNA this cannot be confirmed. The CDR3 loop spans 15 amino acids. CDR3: CASSLETVSNQPQHF.

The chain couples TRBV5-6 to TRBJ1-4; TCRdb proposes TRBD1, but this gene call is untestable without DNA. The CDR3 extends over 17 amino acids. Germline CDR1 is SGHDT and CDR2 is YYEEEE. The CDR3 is CASSDRTGYTTNEKLFF.

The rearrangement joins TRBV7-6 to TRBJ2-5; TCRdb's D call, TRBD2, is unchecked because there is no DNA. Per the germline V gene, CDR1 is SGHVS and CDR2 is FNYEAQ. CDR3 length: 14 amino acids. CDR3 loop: CASSPSEVQETQYF.

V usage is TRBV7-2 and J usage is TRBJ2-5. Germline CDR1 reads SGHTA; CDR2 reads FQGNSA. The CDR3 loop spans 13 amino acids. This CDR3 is CASSFLRGETQYF.

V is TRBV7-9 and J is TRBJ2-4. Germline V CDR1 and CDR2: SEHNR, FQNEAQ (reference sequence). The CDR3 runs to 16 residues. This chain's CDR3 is CASSLVDQWAKNIQYF.

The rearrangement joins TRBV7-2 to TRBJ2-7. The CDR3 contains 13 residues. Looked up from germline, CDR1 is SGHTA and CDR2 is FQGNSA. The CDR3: CASSSQSSYEQYF.

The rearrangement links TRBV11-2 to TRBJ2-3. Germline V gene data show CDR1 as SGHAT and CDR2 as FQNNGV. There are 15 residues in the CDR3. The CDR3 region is CASTQNGDYTDTQYF.